This TCR beta chain was profiled in a study of shared clonotypes between healthy human individuals. The table came from immunoSEQ multiplex PCR; TCRdb's copy has only in-frame clones and leaves some out. The top ten hold around 1.7% of the sample, which has 550,000 to 700,000 clones, roughly 73% seen once. V lost 10 bases and J 2 bases, leaving 13 bases between the germline ends. Germline V gene sequence: CDR1 ENHRY, CDR2 SYGVKD. The CDR3 loop spans 13 amino acids. The receptor was derived from a woman aged 25 to 39 in good health. The sample was memory CD4+ T cells sorted from blood. Subset specified: CD45RA-negative fraction. The rearrangement links TRBV10-3 to TRBJ2-3; TRBD1 is a possible D gene (5 bases). The CDR3 loop reads CATLSTVTDTQYF. The CDR3 region has the DNA TGTGCCACGCTATCGACAGTCACAGATACGCAGTATTTT.